This TCR beta chain was identified in a study of shared clonotypes between healthy human individuals. Study in general: A donor's plate count was three for CD4 naive and three for CD4 memory; CD8 naive had two and CD8 memory one.

Study results and limitations: A small donor pool kept down the genetic and exposure-history diversity that was represented. Compared with memory subsets, naive subsets generally had larger estimated richness.

CD45RO-negative, CCR7-positively selected cells formed the naive CD8 fraction, excluding terminally differentiated effector memory CD45RA+ cells. Nashville, Tennessee was home to all donors, who were Caucasian adults. The table lists this clone with a few counts. No antigen is known for it. This table comes from immunoSEQ multiplex PCR, and its TCRdb copy is limited to in-frame clones, with some not included. Here the sample spans millions of clones, approximately 94% being singletons. Germline lookup yields CDR1 GTSNPN and CDR2 SVGIG (reference sequence). This CDR3 is 13 amino acids long. V was pared by 3 bases and J by 6 bases, with 14 bases between.

The receptor's source is a man aged 18 to 30 in good health. Some clones in this sample may be carry-over from other donors' samples. The chain couples TRBV30 to TRBJ1-1, with D possibly matching TRBD1 (5 bases). Sample: naive CD8+ T cells from PBMCs. This CDR3 is CAWRPGPRAEAFF. CDR3 in DNA: TGTGCCTGGAGACCGGGGCCTCGAGCTGAAGCTTTCTTT.